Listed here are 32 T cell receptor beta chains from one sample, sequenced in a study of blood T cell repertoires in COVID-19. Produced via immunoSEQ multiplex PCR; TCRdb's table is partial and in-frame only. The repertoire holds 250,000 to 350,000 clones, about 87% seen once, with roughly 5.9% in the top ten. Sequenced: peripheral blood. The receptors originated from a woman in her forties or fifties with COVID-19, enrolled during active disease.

CDR3 in DNA: TGTGCCAGCAGTGAAGCGCGAAGGCAGGGACTCGCGGCCCAGTACTTC. Translating it yields CASSEARRQGLAAQYF. V gene TRBV6-1 combines with J gene TRBJ2-5; TRBD2 might be the D (6 bases). CDR3 length equals 16 residues. V shed 0 bases and J shed 9 bases, with 20 bases lying between them. Germline loops: CDR1 MNHNS, CDR2 SASEGT.

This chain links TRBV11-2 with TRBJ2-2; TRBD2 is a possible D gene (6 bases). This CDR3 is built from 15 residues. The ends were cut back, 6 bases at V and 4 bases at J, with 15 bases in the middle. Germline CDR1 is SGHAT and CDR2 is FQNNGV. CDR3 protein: CASSGGVFLTGELFF. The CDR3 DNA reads TGTGCCAGCAGTGGAGGGGTGTTTCTCACCGGGGAGCTGTTTTTT.

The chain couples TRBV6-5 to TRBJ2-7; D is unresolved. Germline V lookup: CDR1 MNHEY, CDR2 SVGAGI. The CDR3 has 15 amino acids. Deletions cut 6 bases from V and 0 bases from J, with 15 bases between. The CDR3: CASSAQAIRSYEQYF. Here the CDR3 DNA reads TGTGCCAGCAGCGCCCAAGCGATCCGCTCCTACGAGCAGTACTTC.

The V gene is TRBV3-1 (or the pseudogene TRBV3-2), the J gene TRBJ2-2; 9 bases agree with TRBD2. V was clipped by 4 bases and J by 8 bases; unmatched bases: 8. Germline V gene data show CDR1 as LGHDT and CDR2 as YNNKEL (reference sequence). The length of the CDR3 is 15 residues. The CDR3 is CASSRPSGTGGELFF. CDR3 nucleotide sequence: TGTGCCAGCAGCCGGCCTAGCGGGACGGGAGGGGAGCTGTTTTTT.

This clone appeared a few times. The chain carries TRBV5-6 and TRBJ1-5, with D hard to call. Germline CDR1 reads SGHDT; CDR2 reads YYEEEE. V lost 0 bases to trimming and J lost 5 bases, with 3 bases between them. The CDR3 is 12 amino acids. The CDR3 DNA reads TGTGCCAGCAGCTTGGGAGATCAGCCCCAGCATTTT. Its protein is CASSLGDQPQHF.

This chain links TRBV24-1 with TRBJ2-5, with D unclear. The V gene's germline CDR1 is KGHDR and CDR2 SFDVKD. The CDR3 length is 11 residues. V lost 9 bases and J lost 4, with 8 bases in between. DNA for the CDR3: TGTGCCACCGCGAGGCGAGAGACCCAGTACTTC. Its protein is CATARRETQYF.

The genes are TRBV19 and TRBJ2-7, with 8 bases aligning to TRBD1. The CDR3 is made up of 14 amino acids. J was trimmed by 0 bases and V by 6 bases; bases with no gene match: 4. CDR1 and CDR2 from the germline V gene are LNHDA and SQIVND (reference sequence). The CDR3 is CASSPDRGSYEQYF. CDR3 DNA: TGTGCCAGTAGCCCTGACAGGGGCTCCTACGAGCAGTACTTC.

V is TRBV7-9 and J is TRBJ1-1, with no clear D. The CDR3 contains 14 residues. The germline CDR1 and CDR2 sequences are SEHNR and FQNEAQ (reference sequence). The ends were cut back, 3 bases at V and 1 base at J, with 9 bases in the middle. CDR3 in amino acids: CASSFQATNTEAFF. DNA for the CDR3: TGTGCCAGCAGCTTTCAGGCAACGAACACTGAAGCTTTCTTT.

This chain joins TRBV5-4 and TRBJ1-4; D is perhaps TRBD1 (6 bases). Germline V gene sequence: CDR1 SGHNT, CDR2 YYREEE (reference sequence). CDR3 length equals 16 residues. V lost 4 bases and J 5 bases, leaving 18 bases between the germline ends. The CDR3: CASSPETGQRNEKLFF. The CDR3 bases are TGTGCCAGCAGCCCCGAAACAGGACAGAGAAATGAAAAACTGTTTTTT.

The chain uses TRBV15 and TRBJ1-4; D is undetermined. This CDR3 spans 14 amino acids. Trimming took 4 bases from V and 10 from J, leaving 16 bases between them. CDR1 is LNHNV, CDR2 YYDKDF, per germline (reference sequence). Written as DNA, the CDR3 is TGTGCCACCAGCACGAGTAGCCGAATGGGAAAACTGTTTTTT. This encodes CATSTSSRMGKLFF. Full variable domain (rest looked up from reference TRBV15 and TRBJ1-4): DAMVIQNPRYQVTQFGKPVTLSCSQTLNHNVMYWYQQKSSQAPKLLFHYYDKDFNNEADTPDNFQSRRPNTSFCFLDIRSPGLGDTAMYLCATSTSSRMGKLFFGSGTQLSVL.

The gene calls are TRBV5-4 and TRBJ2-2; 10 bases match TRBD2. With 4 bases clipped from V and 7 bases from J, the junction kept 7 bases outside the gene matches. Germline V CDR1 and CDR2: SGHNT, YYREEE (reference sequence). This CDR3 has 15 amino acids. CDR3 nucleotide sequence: TGTGCCAGCAGCCCTAGCGGGAGAGATGGCGGGGAGCTGTTTTTT. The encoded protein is CASSPSGRDGGELFF. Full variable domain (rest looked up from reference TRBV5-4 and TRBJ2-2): ETGVTQSPTHLIKTRGQQVTLRCSSQSGHNTVSWYQQALGQGPQFIFQYYREEENGRGNFPPRFSGLQFPNYSSELNVNALELDDSALYLCASSPSGRDGGELFFGEGSRLTVL.

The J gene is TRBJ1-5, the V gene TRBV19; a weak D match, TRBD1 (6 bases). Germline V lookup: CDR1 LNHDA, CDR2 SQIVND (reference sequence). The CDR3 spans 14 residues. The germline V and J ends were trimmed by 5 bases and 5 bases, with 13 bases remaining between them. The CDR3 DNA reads TGTGCCAGTAGTCTACAGGGTTGGGATCAGCCCCAGCATTTT. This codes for CASSLQGWDQPQHF.

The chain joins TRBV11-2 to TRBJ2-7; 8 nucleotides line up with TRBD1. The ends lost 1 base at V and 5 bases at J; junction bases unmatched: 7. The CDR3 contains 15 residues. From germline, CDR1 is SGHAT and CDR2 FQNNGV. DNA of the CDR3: TGTGCCAGCAGCTTAGTGGGGGACAGGTTCGACGAGCAGTACTTC. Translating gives CASSLVGDRFDEQYF.

CDR3 DNA sequence: TGTGCCAAGGTGGAGAGCACTGAAGCTTTCTTT. As protein: CAKVESTEAFF. The J gene is TRBJ1-1, the V gene TRBV21-1. TRBV21-1 is termed a pseudogene. CDR3 length equals 11 residues.

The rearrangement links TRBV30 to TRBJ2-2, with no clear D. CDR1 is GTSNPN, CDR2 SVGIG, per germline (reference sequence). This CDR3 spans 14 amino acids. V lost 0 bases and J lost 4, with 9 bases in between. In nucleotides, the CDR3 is TGTGCCTGGAGTGTACTTTGGAGCACCGGGGAGCTGTTTTTT. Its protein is CAWSVLWSTGELFF. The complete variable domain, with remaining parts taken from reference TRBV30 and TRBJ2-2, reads SQTIHQWPATLVQPVGSPLSLECTVEGTSNPNLYWYRQAAGRGLQLLFYSVGIGQISSEVPQNLSASRPQDRQFILSSKKLLLSDSGFYLCAWSVLWSTGELFFGEGSRLTVL.

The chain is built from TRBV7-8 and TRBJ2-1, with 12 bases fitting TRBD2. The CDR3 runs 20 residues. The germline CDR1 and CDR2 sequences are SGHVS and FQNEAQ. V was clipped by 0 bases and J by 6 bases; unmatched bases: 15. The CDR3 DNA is TGTGCCAGCAGCTTAGCGTCGCGGCTAGCGGGAGGGATTACTTCCAATGAGCAGTTCTTC. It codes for CASSLASRLAGGITSNEQFF.

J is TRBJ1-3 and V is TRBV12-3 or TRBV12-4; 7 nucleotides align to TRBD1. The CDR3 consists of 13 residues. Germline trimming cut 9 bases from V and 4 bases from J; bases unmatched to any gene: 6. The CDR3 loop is CARRAGQGNTIYF. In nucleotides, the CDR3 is TGTGCCAGGAGGGCGGGACAGGGAAACACCATATATTTT.

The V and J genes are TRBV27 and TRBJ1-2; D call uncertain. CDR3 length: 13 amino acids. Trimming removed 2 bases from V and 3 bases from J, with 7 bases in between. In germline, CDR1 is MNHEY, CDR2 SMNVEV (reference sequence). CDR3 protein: CASSLGRYYGYTF. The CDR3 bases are TGTGCCAGCAGTTTAGGCAGATACTATGGCTACACCTTC.

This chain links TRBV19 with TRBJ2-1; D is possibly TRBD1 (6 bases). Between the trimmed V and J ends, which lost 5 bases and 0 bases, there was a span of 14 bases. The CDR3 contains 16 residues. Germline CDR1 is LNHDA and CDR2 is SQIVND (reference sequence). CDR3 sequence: CASSLSTGSSYNEQFF. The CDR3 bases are TGTGCCAGTAGTTTATCTACAGGGAGCTCCTACAATGAGCAGTTCTTC. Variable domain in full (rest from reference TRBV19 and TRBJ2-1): DGGITQSPKYLFRKEGQNVTLSCEQNLNHDAMYWYRQDPGQGLRLIYYSQIVNDFQKGDIAEGYSVSREKKESFPLTVTSAQKNPTAFYLCASSLSTGSSYNEQFFGPGTRLTVL.

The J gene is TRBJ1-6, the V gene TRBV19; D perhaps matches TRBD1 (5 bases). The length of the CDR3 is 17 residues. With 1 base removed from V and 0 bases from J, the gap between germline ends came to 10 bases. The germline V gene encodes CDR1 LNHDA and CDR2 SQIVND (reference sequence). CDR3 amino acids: CASSIAEGSSYNSPLHF. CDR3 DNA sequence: TGTGCCAGTAGTATAGCGGAGGGGAGCTCCTATAATTCACCCCTCCACTTT.

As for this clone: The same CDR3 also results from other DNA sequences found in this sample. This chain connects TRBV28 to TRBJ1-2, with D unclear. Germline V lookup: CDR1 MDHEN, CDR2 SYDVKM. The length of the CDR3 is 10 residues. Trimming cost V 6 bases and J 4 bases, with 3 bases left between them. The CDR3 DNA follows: TGTGCCAGCAGCCGCTATGGCTACACCTTC. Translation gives CASSRYGYTF.

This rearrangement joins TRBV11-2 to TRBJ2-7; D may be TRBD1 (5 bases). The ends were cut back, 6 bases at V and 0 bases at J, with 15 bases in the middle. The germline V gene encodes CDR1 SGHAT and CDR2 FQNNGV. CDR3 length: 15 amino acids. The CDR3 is CASRIRQTSSYEQYF. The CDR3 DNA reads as TGTGCCAGCAGGATTAGACAGACCAGCTCCTACGAGCAGTACTTC. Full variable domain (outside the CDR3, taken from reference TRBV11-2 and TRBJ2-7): EAGVAQSPRYKIIEKRQSVAFWCNPISGHATLYWYQQILGQGPKLLIQFQNNGVVDDSQLPKDRFSAERLKGVDSTLKIQPAKLEDSAVYLCASRIRQTSSYEQYFGPGTRLTVT.

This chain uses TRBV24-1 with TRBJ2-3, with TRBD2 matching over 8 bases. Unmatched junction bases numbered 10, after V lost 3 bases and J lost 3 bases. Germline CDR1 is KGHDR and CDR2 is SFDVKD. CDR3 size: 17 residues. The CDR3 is CATSDNQAGVGTDTQYF. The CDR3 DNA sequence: TGTGCCACCAGTGATAACCAAGCGGGAGTGGGGACAGATACGCAGTATTTT.

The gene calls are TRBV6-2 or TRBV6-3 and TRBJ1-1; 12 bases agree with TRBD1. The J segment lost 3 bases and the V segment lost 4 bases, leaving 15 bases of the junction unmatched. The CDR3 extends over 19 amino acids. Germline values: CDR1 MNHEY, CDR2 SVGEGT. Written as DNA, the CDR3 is TGTGCCAGCAGTTTATTCCCCCCGGGACAGGGGGCGCGGGACACTGAAGCTTTCTTT. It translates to CASSLFPPGQGARDTEAFF.

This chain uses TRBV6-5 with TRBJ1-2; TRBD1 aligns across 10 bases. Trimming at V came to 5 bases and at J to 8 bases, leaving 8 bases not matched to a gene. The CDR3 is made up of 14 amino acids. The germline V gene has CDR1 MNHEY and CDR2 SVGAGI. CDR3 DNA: TGTGCCAGCAGTAGCCGGGGACAGGGGCGAGGCTACACCTTC. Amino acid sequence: CASSSRGQGRGYTF.

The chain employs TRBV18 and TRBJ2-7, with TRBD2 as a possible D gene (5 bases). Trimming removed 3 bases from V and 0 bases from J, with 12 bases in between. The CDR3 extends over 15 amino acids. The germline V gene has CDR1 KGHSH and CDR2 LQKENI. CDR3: CASSPRRESSYEQYF. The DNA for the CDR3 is TGTGCCAGCTCACCGAGACGGGAAAGCTCCTACGAGCAGTACTTC.

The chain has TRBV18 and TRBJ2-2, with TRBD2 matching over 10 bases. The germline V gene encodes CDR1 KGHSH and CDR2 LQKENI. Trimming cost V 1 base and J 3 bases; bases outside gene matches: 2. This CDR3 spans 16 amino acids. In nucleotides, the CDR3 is TGTGCCAGCTCACCACGGCTAGCGGGGGACACCGGGGAGCTGTTTTTT. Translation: CASSPRLAGDTGELFF.

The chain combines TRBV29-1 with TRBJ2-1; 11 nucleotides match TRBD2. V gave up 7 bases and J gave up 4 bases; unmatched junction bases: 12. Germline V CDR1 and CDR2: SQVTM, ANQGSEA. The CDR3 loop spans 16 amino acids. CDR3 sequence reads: CSALLGLAAIYNEQFF. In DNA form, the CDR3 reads TGCAGCGCCCTCTTGGGACTAGCGGCGATATACAATGAGCAGTTCTTC.

CDR3: CASRDSGQETYEQYF. CDR3 sequence (DNA): TGTGCCAGCAGAGATTCGGGACAGGAGACTTATGAGCAGTACTTC. The gene calls are TRBV6-1 and TRBJ2-7; 8 bases fit TRBD1. The CDR3 totals 15 residues. Germline CDR1 and CDR2: MNHNS and SASEGT. The V segment lost 6 bases and the J segment 7 bases; nucleotides outside the gene matches: 14.

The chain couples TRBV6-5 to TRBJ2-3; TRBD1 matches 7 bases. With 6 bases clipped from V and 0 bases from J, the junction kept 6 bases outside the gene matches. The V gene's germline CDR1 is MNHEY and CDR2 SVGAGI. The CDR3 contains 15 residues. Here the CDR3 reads CASSRGQSSTDTQYF. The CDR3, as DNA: TGTGCCAGCAGCCGGGGACAGTCTAGCACAGATACGCAGTATTTT.

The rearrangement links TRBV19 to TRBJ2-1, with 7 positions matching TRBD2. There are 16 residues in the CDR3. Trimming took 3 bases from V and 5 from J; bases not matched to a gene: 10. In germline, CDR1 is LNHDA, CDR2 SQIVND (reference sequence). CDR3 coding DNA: TGTGCCAGTAGTATGGGGAGGGGCCGGGGAGACAATGAGCAGTTCTTC. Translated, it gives CASSMGRGRGDNEQFF.

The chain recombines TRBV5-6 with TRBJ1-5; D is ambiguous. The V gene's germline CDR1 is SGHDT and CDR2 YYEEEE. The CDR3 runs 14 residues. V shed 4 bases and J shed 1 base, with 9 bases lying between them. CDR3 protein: CASSGLRSNQPQHF. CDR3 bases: TGTGCCAGCAGCGGACTGAGAAGCAATCAGCCCCAGCATTTT.